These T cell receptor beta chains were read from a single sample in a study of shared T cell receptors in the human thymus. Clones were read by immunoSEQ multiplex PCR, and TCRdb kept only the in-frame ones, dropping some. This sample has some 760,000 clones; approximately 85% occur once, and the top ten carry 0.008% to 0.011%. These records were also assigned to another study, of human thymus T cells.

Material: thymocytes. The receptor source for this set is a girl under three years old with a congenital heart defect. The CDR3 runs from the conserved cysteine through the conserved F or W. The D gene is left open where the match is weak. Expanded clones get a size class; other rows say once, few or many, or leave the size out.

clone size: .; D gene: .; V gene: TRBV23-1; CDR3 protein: CASSRANYGYTF
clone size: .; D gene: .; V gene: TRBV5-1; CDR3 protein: CASSQDSTGNTIYF
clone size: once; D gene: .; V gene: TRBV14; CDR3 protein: CASSHGQNLADWGGFQPQHF
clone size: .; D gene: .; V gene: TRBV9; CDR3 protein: CASSVDDSLYGYTF
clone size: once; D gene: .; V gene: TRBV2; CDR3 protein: CASRLWRGRGVGTDTQYF
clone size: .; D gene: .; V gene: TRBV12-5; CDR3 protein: CASGLTDPISNQPQHF
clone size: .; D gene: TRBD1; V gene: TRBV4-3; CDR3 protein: CASSQDIRDRKNEQFF
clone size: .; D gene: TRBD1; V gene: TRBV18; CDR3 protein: CASSLRQGALSEQYF
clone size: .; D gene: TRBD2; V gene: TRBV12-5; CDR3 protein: CASGLGTSGGVNTGELFF
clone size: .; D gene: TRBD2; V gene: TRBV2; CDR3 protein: CASRPGGGGFF
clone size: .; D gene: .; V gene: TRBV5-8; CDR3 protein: CASSFWTSTSGNTIYF
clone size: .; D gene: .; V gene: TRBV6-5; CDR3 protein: CASSYRSPGELFF
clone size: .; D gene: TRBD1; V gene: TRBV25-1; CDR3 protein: CASSAGQDYGYTF
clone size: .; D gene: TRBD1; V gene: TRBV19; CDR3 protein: CASSTGQPFHEQYF